A selection of T cell receptor beta chains follows, all from one sample in a study of PD-1 blockade in classical Hodgkin lymphoma. Assay used: immunoSEQ multiplex PCR; TCRdb lists only in-frame clones, some missing. The data show around 25,000 clones, about 80% seen once. Sequencing was performed on peripheral blood mononuclear cells (PBMCs), taken before the fourth cycle of nivolumab. These receptors were collected from a human donor with classical Hodgkin lymphoma. CDR3s include the opening cysteine and the closing phenylalanine or tryptophan. The D gene is left open where the match is weak. Size is omitted from some rows. Given values are once, few, many or a class for expanded clones.

abundance	j_gene	d_gene	v_gene	CDR3aa	CDR3nt
.	TRBJ2-7	.	TRBV13	CASSSTNALSEPNSYEQYF	TGTGCCAGCAGCTCGACGAATGCCCTGTCGGAGCCAAACTCCTACGAGCAGTACTTC
once	TRBJ2-7	.	TRBV19	CASSRPGPSYEQYF	TGTGCCAGTAGTAGGCCGGGTCCCTCCTACGAGCAGTACTTC
.	TRBJ1-2	.	TRBV28	CASTIAGFYTF	TGTGCCAGCACTATTGCAGGGTTCTACACCTTC
.	TRBJ2-7	TRBD1	TRBV7-8	CASSLGGQESYEQYF	TGTGCCAGCAGCTTAGGGGGACAGGAATCCTACGAGCAGTACTTC
.	TRBJ2-7	.	TRBV19	CASSPRAGWYEQYF	TGTGCCAGTAGCCCTCGGGCAGGGTGGTACGAGCAGTACTTC
.	TRBJ2-2	TRBD2	TRBV19	CASSLGTSGYTGELFF	TGTGCCAGTAGCCTAGGGACTAGCGGGTACACCGGGGAGCTGTTTTTT
.	TRBJ1-4	TRBD1	TRBV11-2	CASSEQGALEKLFF	TGTGCCAGCAGCGAACAGGGGGCCCTTGAAAAACTGTTTTTT
.	TRBJ2-5	.	TRBV2	CASILEADQETQYF	TGTGCCAGCATCTTGGAGGCGGACCAAGAGACCCAGTACTTC
few	TRBJ1-3	TRBD1	TRBV28	CASSGQVAGNTIYF	TGTGCCAGCAGTGGACAGGTCGCGGGAAACACCATATATTTT
.	TRBJ2-5	TRBD1	TRBV13	CASSGQGLEETQYF	TGTGCCAGCAGCGGACAGGGGCTCGAAGAGACCCAGTACTTC
.	TRBJ1-4	.	TRBV9	CASSGSDPGITGEKLFF	TGTGCCAGCAGCGGGTCGGACCCCGGGATAACTGGCGAAAAACTGTTTTTT
once	TRBJ2-7	.	TRBV11-2	CASSLLPGKSSYEQYF	TGTGCCAGCAGCCTTCTTCCCGGGAAGAGCTCCTACGAGCAGTACTTC
.	TRBJ2-3	.	TRBV7-8	CASSSTRTVKTADTQYF	TGTGCCAGCAGCTCGACAAGGACGGTAAAGACGGCAGATACGCAGTATTTT
.	TRBJ1-5	.	TRBV5-3	CARRCTGGYQPQHF	TGTGCCAGAAGATGTACAGGAGGGTATCAGCCCCAGCATTTT
.	TRBJ1-1	.	TRBV6-5	CASSYSIRGNTEAFF	TGTGCCAGCAGTTACTCGATAAGGGGGAACACTGAAGCTTTCTTT
.	TRBJ2-3	.	TRBV7-9	CAGSPTADTQYF	TGTGCCGGATCCCCGACAGCAGATACGCAGTATTTT
few	TRBJ2-7	.	TRBV5-5	CASSLSVISYEQYF	TGTGCCAGCAGCTTGTCCGTTATCTCCTACGAGCAGTACTTC
few	TRBJ2-5	.	TRBV6-5	CASSSPRGEETQYF	TGTGCCAGCAGTTCCCCCAGGGGGGAAGAGACCCAGTACTTC
.	TRBJ1-5	TRBD1	TRBV6-5	CASRTTGLGNQPQHF	TGTGCCAGCAGGACGACAGGGCTTGGCAATCAGCCCCAGCATTTT
.	TRBJ2-5	.	TRBV5-1	CASSQGRASLETQYF	TGCGCCAGCAGCCAGGGGAGGGCGTCACTAGAGACCCAGTACTTC
.	TRBJ1-6	.	TRBV6-5	CASSYSGESPLHF	TGTGCCAGCAGTTACTCGGGGGAGTCACCCCTCCACTTT
.	TRBJ2-2	.	TRBV23-1	CASSQSSGLYTGELFF	TGCGCCAGCAGTCAATCATCAGGGTTATACACCGGGGAGCTGTTTTTT
.	TRBJ2-5	.	TRBV7-9	CASSSKGWTQYF	TGTGCCAGCAGCTCAAAGGGTTGGACCCAGTACTTC
.	TRBJ2-5	TRBD2	TRBV5-1	CASLPRGGGQETQYF	TGCGCCAGCCTCCCCCGCGGGGGAGGGCAAGAGACCCAGTACTTC
.	TRBJ2-7	.	TRBV5-1	CASSVRQAPWPYEQYF	TGCGCCAGCAGCGTAAGACAGGCGCCTTGGCCCTACGAGCAGTACTTC
.	TRBJ2-1	.	TRBV13	CASSFPSGTPYNEQFF	TGTGCCAGCAGCTTTCCTTCCGGGACACCTTACAATGAGCAGTTCTTC
.	TRBJ1-6	TRBD1	TRBV30	CAWIGQGNSPLHF	TGTGCCTGGATAGGACAGGGAAATTCACCCCTCCACTTT
.	TRBJ2-1	TRBD2	TRBV7-8	CASTSPLAGADNEQFF	TGTGCCAGCACCTCTCCACTAGCGGGAGCCGACAATGAGCAGTTCTTC
.	TRBJ1-1	.	TRBV30	CAWSGVPRMNTEAFF	TGTGCCTGGAGTGGGGTCCCGCGGATGAACACTGAAGCTTTCTTT
.	TRBJ2-7	.	TRBV7-9	CASSYRSTYEQYF	TGTGCCAGCAGCTACCGCAGTACCTACGAGCAGTACTTC
many	TRBJ2-1	TRBD2	TRBV5-4	CASSRSGGATNEQFF	TGTGCCAGCAGCAGAAGCGGGGGGGCCACGAATGAGCAGTTCTTC
.	TRBJ2-7	TRBD1	TRBV30	CASTDRATYEQYF	TGTGCCTCTACGGACAGGGCGACCTACGAGCAGTACTTC
.	TRBJ2-7	TRBD2	TRBV4-1	CASSQEGLAGGHYEQYF	TGCGCCAGCAGCCAAGAAGGACTAGCGGGAGGACACTACGAGCAGTACTTC
.	TRBJ2-7	.	TRBV28	CASSTLPILATRSEQYF	TGTGCCAGCAGTACACTCCCCATTTTGGCAACTCGGAGCGAGCAGTACTTC
.	TRBJ2-7	.	TRBV4-1	CASSQVGVLNEQYF	TGCGCCAGCAGCCAAGTTGGAGTCCTCAACGAGCAGTACTTC
.	TRBJ2-7	TRBD1	TRBV6-5	CASSYEGGMTYEQYF	TGTGCCAGCAGTTACGAAGGGGGCATGACCTACGAGCAGTACTTC
.	TRBJ2-1	TRBD1	TRBV10-3	CAITKGQGTNEQFF	TGTGCCATCACTAAAGGACAGGGAACGAATGAGCAGTTCTTC
.	TRBJ2-7	.	TRBV30	CAWTSAEYEQYF	TGTGCCTGGACTAGCGCTGAATACGAGCAGTACTTC
.	TRBJ2-5	TRBD2	TRBV6-6	CASSPAGRETQYF	TGTGCCAGCAGCCCAGCGGGACGAGAGACCCAGTACTTC
.	TRBJ2-7	TRBD1	TRBV7-3	CASSMTGRIPTYEQYF	TGTGCCAGCAGCATGACAGGGCGCATCCCCACCTACGAGCAGTACTTC
once	TRBJ2-3	TRBD1	TRBV30	CAWNRGARTDTQYF	TGTGCCTGGAACAGGGGGGCCCGCACAGATACGCAGTATTTT
medium-sized	TRBJ2-7	TRBD1	TRBV7-9	CASSSFNRGHYEQYF	TGTGCCAGCAGCTCGTTTAACAGGGGGCATTACGAGCAGTACTTC
.	TRBJ2-5	.	TRBV5-1	CASSLAAEQETQYF	TGCGCCAGCAGCTTGGCGGCGGAACAAGAGACCCAGTACTTC
.	TRBJ2-5	.	TRBV5-6	CASSFSGRPQETQYF	TGTGCCAGCAGCTTCTCGGGCAGGCCTCAAGAGACCCAGTACTTC
.	TRBJ1-6	.	TRBV30	CASLGTFNSPLHF	TGTGCTTCCCTAGGGACATTTAATTCACCCCTCCACTTT
.	TRBJ2-3	TRBD2	TRBV7-2	CASSSSGGTDTQYF	TGTGCCAGCAGCTCTAGCGGGGGCACAGATACGCAGTATTTT
.	TRBJ1-2	.	TRBV6-5	CASSYAVGGHSYGYTF	TGTGCCAGCAGTTACGCTGTCGGGGGGCATAGCTATGGCTACACCTTC
.	TRBJ2-3	TRBD2	TRBV7-4	CASSPLGGGVPGDTQYF	TGTGCCAGCAGCCCCCTGGGCGGGGGGGTTCCCGGAGATACGCAGTATTTT
.	TRBJ1-1	.	TRBV20-1	CSASLNTEAFF	TGCAGTGCTAGTCTGAACACTGAAGCTTTCTTT
.	TRBJ2-2	TRBD2	TRBV29-1	CSTRTSGTGELFF	TGCAGCACAAGGACTAGCGGGACCGGGGAGCTGTTTTTT
medium-sized	TRBJ2-3	TRBD2	TRBV2	CASIRAGGREITDTQYF	TGTGCCAGCATCCGAGCGGGGGGGCGAGAAATAACAGATACGCAGTATTTT
once	TRBJ2-1	.	TRBV19	CASSTSWSSYNEQFF	TGTGCCAGTAGTACTAGTTGGAGCTCCTACAATGAGCAGTTCTTC
.	TRBJ2-1	.	TRBV11-2	CASSLPGSNSYNEQFF	TGTGCCAGCAGCTTACCGGGCTCCAACTCCTACAATGAGCAGTTCTTC
.	TRBJ2-3	.	TRBV5-1	CASSLVPSPSDTQYF	TGCGCCAGCAGCTTGGTACCTAGCCCGTCAGATACGCAGTATTTT
.	TRBJ2-2	TRBD2	TRBV5-6	CASSLRTRGNTGELFF	TGTGCCAGCAGCCTCAGGACTAGGGGAAACACCGGGGAGCTGTTTTTT
once	TRBJ2-7	.	TRBV6-6	CASSYTSRAYEQYF	TGTGCCAGCAGTTACACAAGCCGGGCCTACGAGCAGTACTTC
few	TRBJ1-5	TRBD1	TRBV28	CASSPGTGTNQPQHF	TGTGCCAGCAGTCCCGGGACAGGAACTAATCAGCCCCAGCATTTT
.	TRBJ2-1	.	TRBV7-9	CASSLAPTSTNNEQFF	TGTGCCAGCAGCTTAGCCCCGACTTCCACTAACAATGAGCAGTTCTTC
.	TRBJ2-7	.	TRBV6-5	CASSPSTGSYEQYF	TGTGCCAGCAGCCCCTCCACAGGTTCCTACGAGCAGTACTTC
once	TRBJ2-7	TRBD2	TRBV5-1	CASSPGTSGSEQYF	TGCGCCAGCAGCCCCGGGACTAGCGGGAGCGAGCAGTACTTC